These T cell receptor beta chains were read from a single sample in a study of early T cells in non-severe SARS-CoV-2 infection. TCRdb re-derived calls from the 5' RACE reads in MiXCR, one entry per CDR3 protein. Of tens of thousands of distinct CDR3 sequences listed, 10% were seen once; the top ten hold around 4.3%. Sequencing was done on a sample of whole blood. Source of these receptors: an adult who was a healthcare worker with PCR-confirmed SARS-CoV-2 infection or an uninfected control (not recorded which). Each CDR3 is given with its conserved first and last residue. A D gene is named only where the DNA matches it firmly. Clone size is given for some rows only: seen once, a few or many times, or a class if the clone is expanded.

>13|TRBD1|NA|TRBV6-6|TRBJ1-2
TGTGCCAGCAGTCCGGACAGGGAAAGGGGCTACACCTTC
CASSPDRERGYTF
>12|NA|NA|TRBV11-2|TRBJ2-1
TGTGCCAGCAGCTTAGTACGGGATGAGCAGTTCTTC
CASSLVRDEQFF
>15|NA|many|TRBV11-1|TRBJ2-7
TGTGCCAGCAGCTTAGCTGATCGCGGCTCCTACGAGCAGTACTTC
CASSLADRGSYEQYF
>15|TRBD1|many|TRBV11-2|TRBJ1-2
TGTGCCAGCAGCGTGGGACAGGGGGTGTGGTATGGCTACACCTTC
CASSVGQGVWYGYTF
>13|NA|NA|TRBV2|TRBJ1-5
TGTGCCAGCAATCCGCGAAACAATCAGCCCCAGCATTTT
CASNPRNNQPQHF
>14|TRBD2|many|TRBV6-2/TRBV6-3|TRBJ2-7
TGTGCCAGCAGCCAAATTGGGGGGGGCTACGAGCAGTACTTC
CASSQIGGGYEQYF
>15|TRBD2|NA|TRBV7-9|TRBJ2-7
TGTGCCAGCAGCCCCCGACTAGCGGGAGATCACGAGCAGTACTTC
CASSPRLAGDHEQYF
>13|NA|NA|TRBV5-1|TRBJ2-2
TGCGCCAGCAGCTCGACAGTCACCGGGGAGCTGTTTTTT
CASSSTVTGELFF
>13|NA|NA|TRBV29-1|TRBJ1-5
TGCAGCGTTGTATCAGATGCTGGTCAGCCCCAGCATTTT
CSVVSDAGQPQHF
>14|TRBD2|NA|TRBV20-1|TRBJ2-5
TGCAGTGCCGACCCGGGACTAACTTTGGAGACCCAGTACTTC
CSADPGLTLETQYF
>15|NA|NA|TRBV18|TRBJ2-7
TGTGCCAGCTCAATTCTCGGAGCTAGCTCCTACGAGCAGTACTTC
CASSILGASSYEQYF
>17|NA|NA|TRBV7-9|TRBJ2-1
TGTGCCAGCAGCTCCCCGGTTAGGGGGAGGGTCCACAATGAGCAGTTCTTC
CASSSPVRGRVHNEQFF
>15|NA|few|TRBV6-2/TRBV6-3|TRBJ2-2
TGTGCCAGCAGTTCCCCCGGGGGGCCTTCCGGGGAGCTGTTTTTT
CASSSPGGPSGELFF
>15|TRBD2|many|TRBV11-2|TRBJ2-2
TGTGCCAGCAGCTTTCAAGCGGGGCCCACCGGGGAGCTGTTTTTT
CASSFQAGPTGELFF
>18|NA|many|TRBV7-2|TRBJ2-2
TGTGCCAGCAGCTTAGTGGGTTGGACGGAGATCAACACCGGGGAGCTGTTTTTT
CASSLVGWTEINTGELFF
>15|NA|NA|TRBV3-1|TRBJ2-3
TGTGCCAGCAGCCAAGAATGGTCGGCCACAGATACGCAGTATTTT
CASSQEWSATDTQYF
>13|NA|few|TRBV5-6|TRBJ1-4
TGTGCCAGCAGCCCCAAAGGGTACGAAAAACTGTTTTTT
CASSPKGYEKLFF
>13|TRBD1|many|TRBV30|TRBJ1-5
TGTGCCTGGACTGGACAGGGAGGGCAGCCCCAGCATTTT
CAWTGQGGQPQHF
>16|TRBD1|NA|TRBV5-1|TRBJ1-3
TGCGCCAGCAGCTTGGAGACAGGGATGCGCGGAAACACCATATATTTT
CASSLETGMRGNTIYF
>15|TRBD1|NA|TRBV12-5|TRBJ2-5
TGTGCTAGTGGCCGGGACAGTGGGAAATTGGAGACCCAGTACTTC
CASGRDSGKLETQYF
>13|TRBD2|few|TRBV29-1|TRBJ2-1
TGCAGCGTTGGACAGATACTAGCGTGGGAGCAGTTCTTC
CSVGQILAWEQFF
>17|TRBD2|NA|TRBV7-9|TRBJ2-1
TGTCCCAGCAGCTTCAGCGGCGGTAGCGGGAGGGCCGGTGAGCAGTTCTTC
CPSSFSGGSGRAGEQFF
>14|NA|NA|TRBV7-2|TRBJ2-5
TGTGCCAGCAGCTTAAGACGGACGGAAGAGACCCAGTACTTC
CASSLRRTEETQYF
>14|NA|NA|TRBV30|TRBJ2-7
TGTGCCTGGACCAGGACCGCCGTGTCCTACGAGCAGTACTTC
CAWTRTAVSYEQYF
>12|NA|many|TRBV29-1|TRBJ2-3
TGCAGCGTGCCCAACTCAGGAGATACGCAGTATTTT
CSVPNSGDTQYF
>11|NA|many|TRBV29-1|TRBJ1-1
TGCAGCGTGGGGTCGGGATCTAAAGCTTTCTTT
CSVGSGSKAFF
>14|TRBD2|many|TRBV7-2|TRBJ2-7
TGTGCCAGCACACCACTAGCGGGAGTCAGCGAGCAGTACTTC
CASTPLAGVSEQYF
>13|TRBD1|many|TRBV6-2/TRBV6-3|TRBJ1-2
TGTGCCAGCAGTTCCGGACAGGGCACTGGCTACACCTTC
CASSSGQGTGYTF
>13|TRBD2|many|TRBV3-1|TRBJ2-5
TGTGCCAGCAGCCAAACTAGCGTTGAGACCCAGTACTTC
CASSQTSVETQYF
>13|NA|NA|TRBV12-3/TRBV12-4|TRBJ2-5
TGTGCCAGCAGTTTACTCAGCCAAGAGACCCAGTACTTC
CASSLLSQETQYF
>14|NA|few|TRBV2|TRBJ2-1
TGTGCCAGCAGCTGGACAGTTTCTTATAATGAGCAGTTCTTC
CASSWTVSYNEQFF
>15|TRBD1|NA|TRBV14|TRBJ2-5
TGTGCCAGCAGCCAGGGGACAGGGGGCAGGAAGACCCAGTACTTC
CASSQGTGGRKTQYF
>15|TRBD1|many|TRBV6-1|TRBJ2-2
TGTGCCAGCGGAGGACAGGGTTTTGACACCGGGGAGCTGTTTTTT
CASGGQGFDTGELFF
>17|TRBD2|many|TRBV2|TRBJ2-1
TGTGCCAGCAGTGATGGTAGTCTAGCGGGAGTTATAAATGAGCAGTTCTTC
CASSDGSLAGVINEQFF
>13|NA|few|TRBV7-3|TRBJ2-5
TGTGCCAGCAGCTTACGCCAGGAAGAGACCCAGTACTTC
CASSLRQEETQYF
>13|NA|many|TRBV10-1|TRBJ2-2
TGCGCCAGCAGTGGCACCGGTAACGGGGAGCTGTTTTTT
CASSGTGNGELFF